This paragraph covers one T cell receptor (beta chain) sequence. This specimen belongs to a study of blood T cell repertoires in COVID-19. Repertoires were generated with immunoSEQ multiplex PCR, while TCRdb's copy carries only in-frame clones and drops some. The sample contains around 130,000 clones, 80% to 85% of which appear only once. Germline assignment: CDR1 SGHAT and CDR2 FQNNGV. The junction had 1 base not matched to a gene; V was cut back by 5 bases and J by 4 bases. This CDR3 contains 14 residues. This receptor was taken from a man aged 30 to 39 with COVID-19, enrolled during active disease. Input material: peripheral blood. V gene TRBV11-2 combines with J gene TRBJ2-7; 14 bases are a match to TRBD2. The CDR3 region has the DNA TGTGCCAGCAGCCGGACTAGCGGGAGGTACGAGCAGTACTTC. It yields the protein CASSRTSGRYEQYF.